The rows below give T cell receptor beta chains drawn from one sample of a study of blood T cells in healthy people across ages. TCRdb redid the calling of the 5' RACE reads with MiXCR, one entry per CDR3 protein. Of roughly 1,000,000 distinct CDR3 sequences listed, less than 25% are singletons. This sample was also put to use in a study of T cells of mothers and their children.

Sequencing was done on a sample of blood. The receptors were sampled from a girl aged 2-10 years in good health. The CDR3 runs from the conserved cysteine through the conserved F or W. D genes are given only for firm matches. The size field is filled for only some rows; it gives once, few, many or a size class.

clone_size d_call j_call v_call cdr3_aa cdr3_nt
- TRBD1 TRBJ2-3 TRBV20-1 CSARPTGVDTQYF TGCAGTGCTAGACCAACAGGGGTAGATACGCAGTATTTT
few - TRBJ1-1 TRBV3-1 CASSPPIGTEAFF TGTGCCAGCAGCCCACCGATCGGGACTGAAGCTTTCTTT
few - TRBJ2-7 TRBV3-1 CASSPQSSSAWGYEQYF TGTGCCAGCAGCCCTCAGTCCTCGAGCGCGTGGGGCTACGAGCAGTACTTC
- - TRBJ2-1 TRBV3-1 CASSPGITGNEQFF TGTGCCAGCAGTCCGGGAATAACTGGGAATGAGCAGTTCTTC
many - TRBJ2-5 TRBV29-1 CSVSGGKETQYF TGCAGCGTTTCGGGTGGAAAAGAGACCCAGTACTTC
- TRBD1 TRBJ2-1 TRBV5-1 CASRVTGTYNEQFF TGCGCCAGCAGAGTGACAGGGACCTACAATGAGCAGTTCTTC
few - TRBJ2-5 TRBV7-9 CASSSRTGPETQYF TGTGCCAGCAGCTCTCGAACAGGCCCGGAGACCCAGTACTTC
- - TRBJ2-3 TRBV5-6 CASSLGGAADTQYF TGTGCCAGCAGCTTGGGCGGGGCGGCAGATACGCAGTATTTT
- TRBD1 TRBJ1-5 TRBV20-1 CSARGGQGADQPQHF TGCAGTGCTAGAGGAGGACAGGGGGCGGATCAGCCCCAGCATTTT
- - TRBJ1-2 TRBV19 CAGCRLGDGHTF TGTGCCGGATGCAGGCTGGGGGATGGCCACACCTTC
- TRBD1 TRBJ2-7 TRBV10-3 CAISEYGQGIYEQYF TGTGCCATCAGTGAGTATGGACAGGGGATCTACGAGCAGTACTTC
few - TRBJ2-2 TRBV6-5 CANSYEGGPNTGELFF TGTGCCAACAGTTACGAGGGGGGGCCTAACACCGGGGAGCTGTTTTTT
- - TRBJ1-4 TRBV4-3 CASSQDPRVLNEKLFF TGCGCCAGCAGCCAAGATCCCAGGGTTTTAAATGAAAAACTGTTTTTT
few - TRBJ2-3 TRBV9 CASSVGRGRGTDTQYF TGTGCCAGCAGCGTAGGCAGAGGCAGGGGAACAGATACGCAGTATTTT
- TRBD1 TRBJ2-7 TRBV28 CASSLYRDREHEQYF TGTGCCAGCAGTTTATACCGGGACAGGGAGCACGAGCAGTACTTC
few - TRBJ2-4 TRBV20-1 CSAKTADRPIAIQYF TGCAGTGCAAAGACCGCCGACAGGCCGATCGCCATTCAGTACTTC
- - TRBJ2-7 TRBV6-1 CASRGSASYEQYF TGTGCCAGCAGAGGATCGGCCTCCTACGAGCAGTACTTC
few - TRBJ2-7 TRBV2 CVSSDDRGEQYF TGTGTCAGCAGTGATGATAGGGGCGAGCAGTACTTC
- TRBD2 TRBJ2-1 TRBV29-1 CSVNLATSGGTYNEQFF TGCAGCGTCAACCTAGCAACTAGCGGGGGAACCTACAATGAGCAGTTCTTC
few - TRBJ2-1 TRBV21-1 CAVAGAGEKGAYNEQFF TGTGCCGTAGCGGGAGCGGGAGAGAAAGGAGCCTACAATGAGCAGTTCTTC
few TRBD2 TRBJ2-5 TRBV20-1 CSARNGGPLAGDETQYF TGCAGTGCTAGAAATGGGGGGCCCCTAGCGGGGGACGAGACCCAGTACTTC
few - TRBJ2-1 TRBV12-5 CASGLVRLDEQFF TGTGCTAGTGGTTTAGTAAGATTGGATGAGCAGTTCTTC
- - TRBJ2-1 TRBV11-2 CASSESSAERFF TGTGCCAGCAGCGAGAGTTCGGCAGAACGGTTCTTC
- - TRBJ2-1 TRBV7-9 CASSNLGPANEQFF TGTGCCAGCAGCAACTTGGGACCGGCGAATGAGCAGTTCTTC
- - TRBJ1-1 TRBV29-1 CSVENQNTEAFF TGCAGCGTTGAGAACCAAAACACTGAAGCTTTCTTT
- - TRBJ2-1 TRBV10-2 CASRAFRGEQFF TGCGCCAGCAGGGCTTTTAGGGGTGAGCAGTTCTTC
few - TRBJ1-2 TRBV12-5 CASGLFEKAPGGGYTF TGTGCTAGTGGTTTGTTCGAGAAAGCCCCTGGGGGTGGCTACACCTTC
few - TRBJ1-2 TRBV5-8 CASHADGYTF TGTGCCAGCCACGCCGATGGCTACACCTTC
few - TRBJ2-5 TRBV4-3 CASSQVLGSGEETQYF TGCGCCAGCAGCCAAGTGCTAGGGAGTGGCGAAGAGACCCAGTACTTC
- - TRBJ1-2 TRBV29-1 CSVETPNNYGYTF TGCAGCGTTGAAACGCCTAATAACTATGGCTACACCTTC
- - TRBJ2-7 TRBV3-1 CASSQAGTAAYEQYF TGTGCCAGCAGCCAGGCCGGGACGGCAGCCTACGAGCAGTACTTC
few TRBD1 TRBJ2-1 TRBV29-1 CSVEIQGDNEQFF TGCAGCGTTGAAATACAGGGGGACAATGAGCAGTTCTTC
few - TRBJ2-1 TRBV29-1 CSVAGHDEQFF TGCAGCGTTGCAGGGCACGATGAGCAGTTCTTC